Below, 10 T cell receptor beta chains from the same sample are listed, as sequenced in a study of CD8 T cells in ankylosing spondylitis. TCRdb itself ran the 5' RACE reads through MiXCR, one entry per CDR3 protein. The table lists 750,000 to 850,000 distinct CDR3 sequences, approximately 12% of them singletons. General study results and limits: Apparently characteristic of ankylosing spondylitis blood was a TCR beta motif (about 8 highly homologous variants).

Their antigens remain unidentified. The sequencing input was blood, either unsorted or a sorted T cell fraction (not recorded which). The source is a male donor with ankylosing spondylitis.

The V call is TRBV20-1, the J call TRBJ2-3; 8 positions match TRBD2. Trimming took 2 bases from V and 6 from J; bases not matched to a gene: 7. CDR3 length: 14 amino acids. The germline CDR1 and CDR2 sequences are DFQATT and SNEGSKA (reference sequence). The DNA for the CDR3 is TGCAGTGCTAGAAACGGGAGGGCCGATGATACGCAGTATTTT. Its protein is CSARNGRADDTQYF.

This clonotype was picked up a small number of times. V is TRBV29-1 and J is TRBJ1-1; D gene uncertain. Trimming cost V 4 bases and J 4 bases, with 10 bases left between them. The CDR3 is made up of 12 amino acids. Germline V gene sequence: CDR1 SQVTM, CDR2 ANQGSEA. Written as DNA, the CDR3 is TGCAGCGTTGTTCGGGATACCACTGAAGCTTTCTTT. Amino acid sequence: CSVVRDTTEAFF.

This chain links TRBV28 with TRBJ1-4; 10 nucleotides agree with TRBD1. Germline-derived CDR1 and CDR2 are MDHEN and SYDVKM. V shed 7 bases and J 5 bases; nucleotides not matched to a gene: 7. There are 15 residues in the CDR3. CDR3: CASNSGQGMNEKLFF. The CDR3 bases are TGTGCCAGCAACTCGGGACAGGGGATGAATGAAAAACTGTTTTTT.

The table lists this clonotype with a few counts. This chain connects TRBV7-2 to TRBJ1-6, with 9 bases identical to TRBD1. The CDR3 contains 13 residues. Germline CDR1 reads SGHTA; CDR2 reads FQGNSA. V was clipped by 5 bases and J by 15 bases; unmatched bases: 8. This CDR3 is CASSPWTGVILHF. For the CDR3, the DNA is TGTGCCAGCAGCCCTTGGACAGGGGTGATCCTCCACTTT.

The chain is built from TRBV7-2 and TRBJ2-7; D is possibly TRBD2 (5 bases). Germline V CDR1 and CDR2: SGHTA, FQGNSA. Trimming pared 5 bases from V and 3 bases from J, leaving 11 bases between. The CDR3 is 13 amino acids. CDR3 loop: CASSPRGFYEQYF. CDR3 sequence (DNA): TGTGCCAGCAGCCCCCGGGGATTCTACGAGCAGTACTTC.

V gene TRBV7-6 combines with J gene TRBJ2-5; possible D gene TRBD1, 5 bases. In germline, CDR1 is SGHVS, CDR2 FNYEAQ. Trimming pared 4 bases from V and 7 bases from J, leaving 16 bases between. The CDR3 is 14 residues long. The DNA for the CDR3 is TGTGCCAGCAGCTCCTCTCCAGGACAACGGACCCAGTACTTC. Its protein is CASSSSPGQRTQYF.

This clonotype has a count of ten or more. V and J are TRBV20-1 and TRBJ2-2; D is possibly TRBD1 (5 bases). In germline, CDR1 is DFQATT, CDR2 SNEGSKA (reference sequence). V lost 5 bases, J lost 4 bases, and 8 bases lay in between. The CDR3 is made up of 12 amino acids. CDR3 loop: CSARQFTGELFF. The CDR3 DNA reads TGCAGTGCTCGACAGTTCACCGGGGAGCTGTTTTTT.

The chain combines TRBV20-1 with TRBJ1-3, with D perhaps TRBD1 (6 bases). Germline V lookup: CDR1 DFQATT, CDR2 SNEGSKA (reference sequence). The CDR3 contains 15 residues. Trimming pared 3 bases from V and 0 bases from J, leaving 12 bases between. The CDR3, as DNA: TGCAGTGCTAGCCCTACAGGGTCCTCTGGAAACACCATATATTTT. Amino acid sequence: CSASPTGSSGNTIYF.

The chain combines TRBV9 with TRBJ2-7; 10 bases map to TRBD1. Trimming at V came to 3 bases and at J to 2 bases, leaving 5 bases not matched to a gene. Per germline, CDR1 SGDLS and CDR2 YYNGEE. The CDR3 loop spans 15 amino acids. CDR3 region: CASSGSGTGAYEQYF. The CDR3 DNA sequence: TGTGCCAGCAGCGGCTCCGGGACAGGGGCCTACGAGCAGTACTTC.

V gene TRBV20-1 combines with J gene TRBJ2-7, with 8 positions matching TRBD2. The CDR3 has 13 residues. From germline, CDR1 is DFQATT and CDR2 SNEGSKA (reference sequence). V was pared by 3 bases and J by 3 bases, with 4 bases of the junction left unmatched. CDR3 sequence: CSASRRGVYEQYF. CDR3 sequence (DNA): TGCAGTGCTAGTCGGCGGGGGGTCTACGAGCAGTACTTC.